One and the same sample provided the 27 T cell receptor beta chains below, sequenced in a study of CD8+ T cells in alopecia areata. Reverse transcription of extracted RNA yielded cDNA, which provided the sequencing template. Only in-frame clones appear in the TCRdb table, and some are missing; sequencing was by immunoSEQ multiplex PCR. The data show a few hundred thousand clones, less than 45% seen once. Treatment here: oral pan-JAK inhibitor, 5-10 mg twice daily. Specimen: CD4+ T cells sorted from blood, collected at approximately week 37, from a patient treated with tofacitinib. The receptors come from a human donor with alopecia areata.

This clone has just a few counts. This rearrangement joins TRBV6-5 to TRBJ2-5; D call uncertain. Germline V gene data show CDR1 as MNHEY and CDR2 as SVGAGI. The CDR3 has 12 amino acids. Trimming cost V 6 bases and J 5 bases, with 10 bases left between them. CDR3 in DNA: TGTGCCAGCAGCGCGGTGGTTGAGACCCAGTACTTC. Its protein product is CASSAVVETQYF.

The V call is TRBV4-1, the J call TRBJ1-4, with D maybe TRBD1 (5 bases). Germline V gene data show CDR1 as MGHRA and CDR2 as YSYEKL. The CDR3 spans 13 residues. Trimming cost V 6 bases and J 0 bases, with 5 bases left between them. In DNA, the CDR3 is TGCGCCAGCAGGGGGGCAACTAATGAAAAACTGTTTTTT. Its translation: CASRGATNEKLFF.

The chain joins TRBV11-2 to TRBJ2-7; D remains unclear. Germline CDR1 reads SGHAT; CDR2 reads FQNNGV. This CDR3 is built from 16 residues. Deletions cut 3 bases from V and 0 bases from J, with 15 bases between. The CDR3 protein is CASSFPSRSSSYEQYF. The DNA of the CDR3 is TGTGCCAGCAGCTTCCCCTCAAGGTCATCCTCCTACGAGCAGTACTTC.

The chain is built from TRBV5-1 and TRBJ2-1; 13 bases are shared with TRBD2. Germline V gene sequence: CDR1 SGHRS, CDR2 YFSETQ. The CDR3 covers 15 residues. The J segment lost 5 bases and the V segment lost 8 bases, leaving 7 bases of the junction unmatched. The CDR3 region is CASMKGTSGNNEQFF. The DNA of the CDR3 is TGCGCCAGTATGAAGGGGACTAGCGGGAACAATGAGCAGTTCTTC.

This clone was counted between two and nine times. CDR3 sequence reads: CASSLWVARGRGETQYF. The CDR3 nucleotides are TGTGCCAGCAGCTTGTGGGTAGCTCGAGGCAGGGGAGAGACCCAGTACTTC. The chain links TRBV5-6 to TRBJ2-5; weak D call: TRBD1 (6 bases). Trimming shortened V by 1 base and J by 4 bases, and 20 bases separated the two germline ends. From germline, CDR1 is SGHDT and CDR2 YYEEEE. The length of the CDR3 is 17 residues.

V gene TRBV29-1 combines with J gene TRBJ2-7; D might be TRBD2 (6 bases). From germline, CDR1 is SQVTM and CDR2 ANQGSEA. V was shortened by 4 bases and J by 4 bases, with 20 bases between the two germline ends. The length of the CDR3 is 15 residues. The CDR3 here is CSVGEMSPGRYEQYF. The CDR3, as DNA: TGCAGCGTTGGGGAAATGAGTCCCGGGAGATACGAGCAGTACTTC.

The chain recombines TRBV9 with TRBJ2-3, with 8 bases matching TRBD2. The CDR3 runs 16 residues. Germline values: CDR1 SGDLS, CDR2 YYNGEE. Trimming removed 3 bases from V and 1 base from J; junction bases left unmatched: 7. CDR3 protein: CASSDSGRLGTDTQYF. CDR3 DNA: TGTGCCAGCAGCGACAGCGGGAGATTGGGCACAGATACGCAGTATTTT.

J is TRBJ2-3 and V is TRBV14; 7 bases align to TRBD2. Losses at the gene ends were 1 base for V and 0 bases for J; bases not matched to a gene: 4. The CDR3 runs 16 residues. Germline CDR1 is SGHDN and CDR2 is FVKESK. The DNA for the CDR3 is TGTGCCAGCAGCCAAGGGCTAGCGGAGAGCACAGATACGCAGTATTTT. It specifies CASSQGLAESTDTQYF.

This clone was seen a handful of times. The chain employs TRBV5-1 and TRBJ2-7; tentatively, D is TRBD2 (6 bases). The length of the CDR3 is 13 residues. Germline V gene lookup returns CDR1 SGHRS and CDR2 YFSETQ. Trimming pared 0 bases from V and 7 bases from J, leaving 11 bases between. CDR3 amino acids: CASSLASSGEQYF. CDR3 in DNA: TGCGCCAGCAGCTTGGCCAGTAGCGGAGAGCAGTACTTC. Full variable domain (outside the CDR3, taken from reference TRBV5-1 and TRBJ2-7): KAGVTQTPRYLIKTRGQQVTLSCSPISGHRSVSWYQQTPGQGLQFLFEYFSETQRNKGNFPGRFSGRQFSNSRSEMNVSTLELGDSALYLCASSLASSGEQYFGPGTRLTVT.

The chain combines TRBV25-1 with TRBJ1-2; 10 nucleotides line up with TRBD1. V lost 4 bases and J lost 7; bases outside the gene matches: 6. Germline values: CDR1 MGHDK, CDR2 SYGVNS. The CDR3 extends over 14 amino acids. The CDR3 DNA is TGTGCCAGCAGTGCCCCGGGGGACAGGGGTGGCTACACCTTC. It yields the protein CASSAPGDRGGYTF.

V is TRBV9 and J is TRBJ2-7, with D perhaps matching TRBD1 (5 bases). The germline V gene has CDR1 SGDLS and CDR2 YYNGEE. Trimming took off 4 bases at V and 0 bases at J, with 11 bases between the two ends. The CDR3 is made up of 14 amino acids. The CDR3 DNA reads as TGTGCCAGCAGCCCCCAGGGCAGCTCCTACGAGCAGTACTTC. Translation: CASSPQGSSYEQYF.

The rearrangement links TRBV5-4 to TRBJ2-3; perhaps TRBD1 as D (5 bases). The CDR3 runs 17 residues. Germline V gene lookup returns CDR1 SGHNT and CDR2 YYREEE (reference sequence). V lost 3 bases and J lost 1, with 18 bases in between. The DNA for the CDR3 is TGTGCCAGCAGCTCCGTTGCCCCAGGGTATGGCACAGATACGCAGTATTTT. Translating gives CASSSVAPGYGTDTQYF.

The chain carries TRBV15 and TRBJ1-5; possible D gene TRBD1, 5 bases. This CDR3 has 18 residues. Germline V CDR1 and CDR2: LNHNV, YYDKDF (reference sequence). V was trimmed by 0 bases and J by 0 bases, leaving 15 bases between them. The CDR3 spells CATSRERGGVSSNQPQHF. The DNA of the CDR3 is TGTGCCACCAGCAGAGAACGGGGCGGGGTCTCTAGCAATCAGCCCCAGCATTTT. The full variable domain, with the rest looked up from reference TRBV15 and TRBJ1-5, is DAMVIQNPRYQVTQFGKPVTLSCSQTLNHNVMYWYQQKSSQAPKLLFHYYDKDFNNEADTPDNFQSRRPNTSFCFLDIRSPGLGDTAMYLCATSRERGGVSSNQPQHFGDGTRLSIL.

V gene TRBV5-6 combines with J gene TRBJ1-1, with TRBD1 identical over 9 bases. The V gene's germline CDR1 is SGHDT and CDR2 YYEEEE. CDR3 length equals 17 residues. V lost 2 bases, J lost 4 bases, and 12 bases stayed unmatched. The CDR3 coding sequence is TGTGCCAGCAGCTTAGCCCGGGACAGGGTCTTGATCACTGAAGCTTTCTTT. The encoded protein is CASSLARDRVLITEAFF.

This clone occurred a few times. This chain links TRBV5-6 with TRBJ2-1; 12 positions agree with TRBD2. V lost 4 bases and J lost 7; bases outside the gene matches: 9. The CDR3 is made up of 16 amino acids. Germline V gene sequence: CDR1 SGHDT, CDR2 YYEEEE. The CDR3 sequence: CASSPTASGRVNEQFF. In nucleotides, the CDR3 is TGTGCCAGCAGCCCCACCGCTAGCGGGAGGGTTAATGAGCAGTTCTTC.

The chain links TRBV18 to TRBJ2-5; possible D gene TRBD2, 6 bases. Germline-derived CDR1 and CDR2 are KGHSH and LQKENI. The CDR3 extends over 15 amino acids. Between the trimmed V and J ends, which lost 3 bases and 5 bases, there was a span of 16 bases. The CDR3 loop is CASSPRDLRGETQYF. CDR3 DNA: TGTGCCAGCTCACCTCGGGACTTAAGAGGGGAGACCCAGTACTTC.

In regard to this clone: Possible read error: a much larger clone is one base away. The rearrangement joins TRBV6-1 to TRBJ2-3; perhaps TRBD1 as D (6 bases). The CDR3 covers 13 residues. V was cut by 4 bases and J by 2 bases, with 7 bases left in between. Germline lookup yields CDR1 MNHNS and CDR2 SASEGT. CDR3 protein: CASSGGPTDTQYF. The DNA of the CDR3 is TGTGCCAGCAGTGGGGGGCCCACAGATACGCAGTATTTT.

CDR3 DNA sequence: TGTGCCAGCAGCTCCCCGGGCACCGGGGAGCTGTTTTTT. Translated: CASSSPGTGELFF. V usage is TRBV13 and J usage is TRBJ2-2; D gene unclear. There are 13 residues in the CDR3. Germline-derived CDR1 and CDR2 are PRHDT and FYEKMQ (reference sequence). V gave up 4 bases and J gave up 4 bases, with 7 bases separating them. Filled out from reference TRBV13 and TRBJ2-2, the complete variable domain reads AAGVIQSPRHLIKEKRETATLKCYPIPRHDTVYWYQQGPGQDPQFLISFYEKMQSDKGSIPDRFSAQQFSDYHSELNMSSLELGDSALYFCASSSPGTGELFFGEGSRLTVL.

CDR3 nucleotide sequence: TGTGCCAGCTCGCCTGGGACCTCCTACAATGAGCAGTTCTTC. Translated: CASSPGTSYNEQFF. This chain links TRBV18 with TRBJ2-1; D possibly matches TRBD1 or TRBD2 (5 bases each). V was cut by 6 bases and J by 0 bases, with 9 bases left in between. The CDR3 contains 14 residues. CDR1 is KGHSH, CDR2 LQKENI, per germline.

This sequence joins TRBV6-5 and TRBJ2-5; 8 bases align to TRBD1. The germline V gene has CDR1 MNHEY and CDR2 SVGAGI. V shed 5 bases and J 4 bases; nucleotides not matched to a gene: 9. The CDR3 is made up of 15 amino acids. The CDR3 nucleotides read TGTGCCAGCAGTCCCGGCCAGGGGGCGAGAGAGACCCAGTACTTC. Protein: CASSPGQGARETQYF.

This chain joins TRBV6-5 and TRBJ1-2, with D unclear. V shed 0 bases and J shed 0 bases, with 11 bases lying between them. The V gene's germline CDR1 is MNHEY and CDR2 SVGAGI. The CDR3 has 16 amino acids. CDR3 residues: CASSYSSYGANYGYTF. CDR3 DNA sequence: TGTGCCAGCAGTTACTCGAGTTACGGAGCTAACTATGGCTACACCTTC.

The rearrangement links TRBV10-1 to TRBJ2-3; possible D gene TRBD2, 5 bases. V gave up 3 bases and J gave up 1 base, with 11 bases separating them. The CDR3 is 15 residues long. Germline V gene lookup returns CDR1 WNHNN and CDR2 SYGVQD (reference sequence). The CDR3 nucleotides are TGCGCCAGCAGTGACCCCCGGCGGGGCACAGATACGCAGTATTTT. Translated, it gives CASSDPRRGTDTQYF.

The genes are TRBV25-1 and TRBJ2-3; the D gene is possibly TRBD1 (6 bases). The CDR3 length is 15 residues. V was trimmed by 1 base and J by 2 bases, leaving 10 bases between them. Per the germline V gene, CDR1 is MGHDK and CDR2 is SYGVNS. The CDR3 bases are TGTGCCAGCAGTGAATTGGACAGACCCACAGATACGCAGTATTTT. It yields the protein CASSELDRPTDTQYF.

The CDR3 is CASSPRDPNYGYTF. The CDR3 bases are TGCGCCAGCAGCCCCCGGGACCCCAACTATGGCTACACCTTC. The chain recombines TRBV5-1 with TRBJ1-2; weak D call: TRBD1 (5 bases). Looked up from germline, CDR1 is SGHRS and CDR2 is YFSETQ. The CDR3 spans 14 residues. V was trimmed by 4 bases and J by 2 bases, leaving 12 bases between them.

The J gene is TRBJ2-2, the V gene TRBV29-1; a weak D match, TRBD1 (5 bases). V lost 8 bases to trimming and J lost 3 bases, with 16 bases between them. Per the germline V gene, CDR1 is SQVTM and CDR2 is ANQGSEA. The length of the CDR3 is 14 residues. CDR3 in DNA: TGCAGCTTCGTCATGGGGCGACACACCGGGGAGCTGTTTTTT. It yields the protein CSFVMGRHTGELFF.

The chain is built from TRBV29-1 and TRBJ1-5, with a tentative D call TRBD1 (5 bases). Between the trimmed V and J ends, which lost 1 base and 5 bases, there was a span of 6 bases. The length of the CDR3 is 12 residues. Germline assignment: CDR1 SQVTM and CDR2 ANQGSEA. The CDR3 nucleotides are TGCAGCGTTGAAGTGGGGGATCAGCCCCAGCATTTT. Translated, it gives CSVEVGDQPQHF.

The rearrangement uses TRBV19 and TRBJ2-7; possibly TRBD1 for D (6 bases). V was pared by 3 bases and J by 3 bases, with 12 bases between. Germline CDR1 and CDR2: LNHDA and SQIVND (reference sequence). This CDR3 is 14 amino acids long. CDR3 region: CASSIRGDRYEQYF. The CDR3 DNA reads as TGTGCCAGTAGTATCAGGGGCGACCGCTACGAGCAGTACTTC. Full variable domain (remainder filled in from reference TRBV19 and TRBJ2-7): DGGITQSPKYLFRKEGQNVTLSCEQNLNHDAMYWYRQDPGQGLRLIYYSQIVNDFQKGDIAEGYSVSREKKESFPLTVTSAQKNPTAFYLCASSIRGDRYEQYFGPGTRLTVT.